This T cell receptor (beta chain) emerged from a study of T cells after yellow fever vaccination. Study-wide points: Post-booster repertoires contained most primary-vaccination clones again (around 96% CD4, about 88% CD8). One caveat is that FACS-sorted repertoires could contain abundant clonotypes contaminating from the bulk population.

V lost 3 bases to trimming and J lost 0 bases, with 7 bases between them. The CDR3 covers 14 residues. The germline V gene encodes CDR1 MRHNA and CDR2 SNTAGT. TCR cDNA was made by 5'RACE template switching, adding a universal primer site and UMIs. TCRdb re-analysed the 5' RACE reads in MiXCR, keeping a single row per CDR3 protein. The table lists approximately 600,000 distinct CDR3 sequences, around 12% of them singletons. This clonotype was observed a handful of times. Its cognate antigen is unknown. This clonotype originated in a man under 40 who received the YFV17D yellow fever vaccine. The chain recombines TRBV6-4 with TRBJ2-3, with D hard to call. The sample was PBMCs, taken on the day of the yellow fever booster vaccination. Here the CDR3 reads CASSEEISTDTQYF. CDR3 nucleotide sequence: TGTGCCAGCAGTGAGGAAATAAGCACAGATACGCAGTATTTT.